This TCR beta chain was observed in a study of T cell changes during pregnancy in multiple sclerosis (dated by TCRdb to between 2018 and 2021). With respect to the entire study: In women with multiple sclerosis, the researchers looked at how the T cell repertoire shifted as pregnancy progressed.

The library was prepared using the immunoSEQ multiplex PCR assay. Here the immuneACCESS table is served through TCRdb, limited to in-frame sequences with V and J called. Missing clones are a known gap in these copies; in checked studies unresolved V genes cover under half, and the rest lacks a known reason. Recorded for this sample are about 46,000 clones; roughly 93% of them occurred a single time. The ten largest clones take up 0.3% to 0.4% of the sample. Including the terminal cysteine and phenylalanine, the CDR3 comprises 13 residues. CDR3 DNA only is kept here, 39 bases in frame from base 1. Relative to germline, V is 5 bases shorter and J is 2 bases shorter, with 13 bases between their ends. From the germline V gene (reference sequence), CDR1 is GTSNPN and CDR2 is SVGIG. About this clone itself: Its antigen is currently not known. No much larger clone is present one base from it, and per-base qualities are unavailable.

This material consisted of CD4+ T cells from peripheral blood mononuclear cells, taken in the second trimester of pregnancy. The receptor was derived from a female donor in good health, enrolled as a control in a pregnancy study. The chain uses TRBV30 and TRBJ2-7, with TRBD2 perhaps the D gene, on 6 matching bases. The DNA reads TGTGCCTGGTGTGGGGAGGTACCCTACGAGCAGTACTTC. Protein translation: CAWCGEVPYEQYF.